This T cell receptor (beta chain) is from a study of CD8+ T cells in alopecia areata. Overall study: The tofacitinib course ran for 6 to 18 months and was followed by 6 months off drug. Treated patients were scored for severity by percent of scalp affected.

This sample's treatment: oral pan-JAK inhibitor, 5-10 mg twice daily. Study-level results: Compared with normal scalp, lesional scalp had higher clonality and more expanded CD8+ clones.

For this clone: Its antigen is not known.

Germline trimming cut 3 bases from V and 4 bases from J; bases unmatched to any gene: 1. This CDR3 has 13 amino acids. The germline V gene encodes CDR1 SGHDT and CDR2 YYEEEE. cDNA serving as the sequencing template came from extracted, reverse transcribed RNA. The assay was immunoSEQ multiplex PCR, and TCRdb's table has in-frame clones only and misses some. In the table there are more than 150,000 clones, around 51% of which are singletons. The source is a human donor with alopecia areata. Sample: CD8+ T cells sorted from blood, taken around week 54, from a patient treated with tofacitinib. The chain is built from TRBV5-6 and TRBJ2-3; 8 nucleotides match TRBD1. CDR3 sequence reads: CASSSDRADTQYF. As DNA, the CDR3 is TGTGCCAGCAGCTCGGACAGGGCAGATACGCAGTATTTT.